Presented here are 20 T cell receptor beta chains from one specimen sequenced in a study of regulatory T cells in long-lasting Graves disease. Through Arm-PCR of CDR3 regions and iRepertoire HTBI primers, TCR beta libraries were built. TCRdb used MiXCR to reprocess the multiplex PCR reads, holding one entry per CDR3 protein. The sample shows about 430,000 distinct CDR3 sequences, about 15% of them seen only once. Sample time point: newly diagnosed GD, antithyroid drugs for less than 3 months. PBMCs provided the RNA from which the TCR library was made. The same specimen was also included in a second study, on T cells in Graves' hyperthyroidism and ophthalmopathy.

The specimen comprised peripheral blood mononuclear cells (PBMCs), sampled at new diagnosis, from a patient treated with antithyroid drugs. These receptors were taken from a woman in her thirties or forties with Graves disease.

This clonotype was seen repeatedly, ten times or more. The chain combines TRBV3-1 with TRBJ2-1, with D maybe TRBD2 (5 bases). The CDR3 has 15 residues. Germline V gene sequence: CDR1 LGHDT, CDR2 YNNKEL (reference sequence). The V end lost 0 bases, the J end lost 5 bases, and 11 bases lay between the germline ends. In DNA, the CDR3 is TGTGCCAGCAGCCAAGAAGAGGGCCTCAACAATGAGCAGTTCTTC. It codes for CASSQEEGLNNEQFF.

This clonotype showed up just a few times. The chain has TRBV6-2 or TRBV6-3 and TRBJ2-1; 13 bases agree with TRBD2. CDR3 length: 16 residues. V lost 4 bases, J lost 9 bases, and 9 bases stayed unmatched. Germline CDR1 MNHEY, CDR2 SVGEGT. CDR3 sequence: CASSFRLAGGRGEQFF. The CDR3 DNA reads TGTGCCAGCAGTTTTCGACTAGCGGGAGGTCGAGGTGAGCAGTTCTTC.

As for this clonotype: A much larger clone is a single base away; this may be a read error. The genes are TRBV5-1 and TRBJ1-4; D is uncertain. Germline lookup yields CDR1 SGHRS and CDR2 YFSETQ. This CDR3 comprises 11 residues. Trimming stripped 7 bases from V and 8 bases from J, with 9 bases between. The DNA for the CDR3 is TGCGCCAGCGGCCAAGGGGAAAAACTGTTTTTT. Its protein product is CASGQGEKLFF. Using reference TRBV5-1 and TRBJ1-4 for the parts outside the CDR3, the full variable domain is KAGVTQTPRYLIKTRGQQVTLSCSPISGHRSVSWYQQTPGQGLQFLFEYFSETQRNKGNFPGRFSGRQFSNSRSEMNVSTLELGDSALYLCASGQGEKLFFGSGTQLSVL.

This clonotype was observed a handful of times. The V and J genes are TRBV7-9 and TRBJ1-6; TRBD1 matches 8 bases. V shed 4 bases, J shed 5 bases, and the junction held 1 base outside the gene matches. The CDR3 spans 14 residues. Germline lookup yields CDR1 SEHNR and CDR2 FQNEAQ (reference sequence). The CDR3 DNA follows: TGTGCCAGCAGCTGGGGACAGGATAATTCACCCCTCCACTTT. Its protein is CASSWGQDNSPLHF.

This clonotype was seen many times. The V and J genes are TRBV12-3 or TRBV12-4 and TRBJ2-7, with a tentative D call TRBD2 (6 bases). This CDR3 has 13 amino acids. V was pared by 5 bases and J by 0 bases, with 8 bases between. CDR3 sequence reads: CASSPGASYEQYF. Written as DNA, the CDR3 is TGTGCCAGCAGTCCGGGAGCCTCCTACGAGCAGTACTTC.

In its sample, this clonotype was seen many times. This rearrangement joins TRBV19 to TRBJ2-7, with unresolved D. V was pared by 1 base and J by 2 bases, with 9 bases between. The CDR3 totals 14 residues. Germline values: CDR1 LNHDA, CDR2 SQIVND (reference sequence). CDR3 sequence: CASSIARPTYEQYF. CDR3 nucleotide sequence: TGTGCCAGTAGTATAGCCCGCCCCACCTACGAGCAGTACTTC.

Ten or more counts support this clonotype. The chain couples TRBV5-8 to TRBJ2-3, with D unclear. Germline CDR1 reads SGHTS; CDR2 reads YDEGEE. This CDR3 has 15 amino acids. V lost 0 bases, J lost 0 bases, and 8 bases lay in between. The CDR3 here is CASSLGADSTDTQYF. In nucleotides, the CDR3 is TGTGCCAGCAGCTTGGGGGCGGATAGCACAGATACGCAGTATTTT.

This clonotype was seen repeatedly, ten times or more. The rearrangement uses TRBV18 and TRBJ2-2; 8 positions match TRBD2. Germline CDR1 is KGHSH and CDR2 is LQKENI. The length of the CDR3 is 16 residues. With 3 bases clipped from V and 5 bases from J, the junction kept 8 bases outside the gene matches. The CDR3 sequence: CASSPTSERSTGELFF. The CDR3 DNA reads TGTGCCAGCTCACCGACTAGCGAAAGGAGTACCGGGGAGCTGTTTTTT.

This clonotype was observed many times. The chain joins TRBV9 to TRBJ1-2, with unresolved D. Germline values: CDR1 SGDLS, CDR2 YYNGEE. The CDR3 is made up of 15 amino acids. Trimming took off 6 bases at V and 4 bases at J, with 19 bases between the two ends. CDR3 nucleotide sequence: TGTGCCAGCACCCCGGAACCTAGTCCAATCTATGGCTACACCTTC. Protein product: CASTPEPSPIYGYTF.

The V and J genes are TRBV6-5 and TRBJ1-2; D is unclear. This CDR3 is built from 14 residues. Germline assignment: CDR1 MNHEY and CDR2 SVGAGI. V lost 2 bases, J lost 8 bases, and 15 bases lay in between. CDR3 sequence reads: CASSYRAGTSGYTF. CDR3 DNA sequence: TGTGCCAGCAGTTACAGGGCCGGAACTAGCGGCTACACCTTC.

The chain joins TRBV2 to TRBJ1-5; D ambiguous. This CDR3 contains 13 residues. V lost 4 bases and J 0 bases, leaving 4 bases between the germline ends. Germline CDR1 SNHLY, CDR2 FYNNEI. The CDR3 region has the DNA TGTGCCAGCAGTGGTCTTAGCAATCAGCCCCAGCATTTT. Protein sequence: CASSGLSNQPQHF.

This clonotype was observed a single time. A much larger clone lies one base from this, so it may be a read error. The rearrangement uses TRBV5-6 and TRBJ2-1, with TRBD2 matching 10 bases. Per germline, CDR1 SGHDT and CDR2 YYEEEE. V shed 4 bases and J 4 bases; nucleotides not matched to a gene: 5. This CDR3 contains 15 residues. CDR3 nucleotide sequence: TGTGCCAGCAGCCATAGCGGGAGGCAGTACAATGAGCAGTTCTTC. Its translation: CASSHSGRQYNEQFF.

The V call is TRBV20-1, the J call TRBJ2-5; no reliable D call. V was trimmed by 0 bases and J by 4 bases, leaving 12 bases between them. In germline, CDR1 is DFQATT, CDR2 SNEGSKA (reference sequence). There are 14 residues in the CDR3. The CDR3 region has the DNA TGCAGTGCTAGAGATCCTCCCTCGGGAGAGACCCAGTACTTC. This codes for CSARDPPSGETQYF.

The V and J genes are TRBV5-1 and TRBJ2-5; D is perhaps TRBD1 or TRBD2 (8 bases each). Trimming removed 3 bases at V and 3 bases at J, with 21 bases between. The germline gives CDR1 SGHRS, CDR2 YFSETQ. The CDR3 has 17 residues. Here the CDR3 DNA reads TGCGCCAGCAGCTCACACACAGGGGGAGCGGGGGAAGAGACCCAGTACTTC. Protein sequence: CASSSHTGGAGEETQYF.

This clonotype was counted at least ten times. The chain links TRBV29-1 to TRBJ2-2, with D perhaps TRBD1 (5 bases). V was shortened by 5 bases and J by 2 bases, with 12 bases between the two germline ends. CDR1 is SQVTM and CDR2 is ANQGSEA in the germline V gene. The CDR3 runs 14 residues. CDR3 in amino acids: CSVLSQGNTGELFF. In DNA, the CDR3 is TGCAGCGTTTTGTCTCAGGGAAACACCGGGGAGCTGTTTTTT.

This clonotype was seen a handful of times. The J gene is TRBJ1-1, the V gene TRBV28; a weak D match, TRBD1 (5 bases). This CDR3 comprises 13 residues. Trimming stripped 7 bases from V and 3 bases from J, with 12 bases between. Germline V gene sequence: CDR1 MDHEN, CDR2 SYDVKM. CDR3 nucleotide sequence: TGTGCCAGCACCCAAGGGACTCACACTGAAGCTTTCTTT. Translating gives CASTQGTHTEAFF.

Remarks on this clonotype: A much larger clone differs from this one at a single base, so this may be a read error. The V gene is TRBV28, the J gene TRBJ1-6; 8 bases fit TRBD1. CDR1 MDHEN and CDR2 SYDVKM come from the germline V gene. This CDR3 region has 14 residues. Losses at the gene ends were 11 bases for V and 6 bases for J; bases not matched to a gene: 9. The CDR3 loop is CAGTGQEINSPLHF. The CDR3 nucleotides are TGTGCCGGCACGGGACAGGAGATTAATTCACCCCTCCACTTT.

The CDR3 DNA reads TGCGCCAGCAGCTCAGGCAGGGGGCTTGGCTACACCTTC. Translating gives CASSSGRGLGYTF. The chain carries TRBV5-1 and TRBJ1-2; TRBD1 agrees at 8 bases. Germline CDR1 reads SGHRS; CDR2 reads YFSETQ. The V gene end was trimmed by 3 bases and the J gene end by 7 bases; junction bases not matched to a gene: 5. This CDR3 is built from 13 residues.

On this clonotype itself: Mismatch with germline at one junction end may stem from a read error. The gene calls are TRBV20-1 and TRBJ2-2; 8 bases match TRBD2. Germline CDR1 reads DFQATT; CDR2 reads SNEGSKA (reference sequence). This CDR3 has 13 amino acids. For the CDR3, the DNA is TGCAGTGCCGAGCGGGAGTTCGGCGGGGAGCTGCTTTTT. Translation gives CSAEREFGGELLF.

This clonotype showed up many times. The CDR3 sequence is CASSPSQTDTQYF. The DNA for the CDR3 is TGCGCCAGCAGCCCATCTCAAACAGATACGCAGTATTTT. The chain links TRBV5-1 to TRBJ2-3; D is ambiguous. CDR3 length: 13 amino acids. Trimming took 4 bases from V and 3 from J, leaving 9 bases between them. From germline, CDR1 is SGHRS and CDR2 YFSETQ.